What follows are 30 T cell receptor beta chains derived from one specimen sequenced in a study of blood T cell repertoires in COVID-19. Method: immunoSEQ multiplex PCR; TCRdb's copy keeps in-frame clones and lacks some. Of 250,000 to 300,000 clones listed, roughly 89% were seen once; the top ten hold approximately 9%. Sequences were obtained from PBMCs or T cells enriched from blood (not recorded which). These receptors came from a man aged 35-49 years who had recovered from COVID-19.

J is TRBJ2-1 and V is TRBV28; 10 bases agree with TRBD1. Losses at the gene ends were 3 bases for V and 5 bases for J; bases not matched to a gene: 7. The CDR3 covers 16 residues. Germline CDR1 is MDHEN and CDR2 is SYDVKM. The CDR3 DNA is TGTGCCAGCAGTTTTCCTTTAGGGACAGGGGACAATGAGCAGTTCTTC. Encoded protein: CASSFPLGTGDNEQFF.

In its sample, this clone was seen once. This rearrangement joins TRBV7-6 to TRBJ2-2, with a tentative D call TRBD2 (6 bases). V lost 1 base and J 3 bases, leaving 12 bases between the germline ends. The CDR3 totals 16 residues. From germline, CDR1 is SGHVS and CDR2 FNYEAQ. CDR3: CASSLGISGDTGELFF. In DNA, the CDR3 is TGTGCCAGCAGCTTAGGTATTAGCGGAGACACCGGGGAGCTGTTTTTT. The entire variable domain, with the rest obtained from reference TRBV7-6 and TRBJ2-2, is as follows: GAGVSQSPRYKVTKRGQDVALRCDPISGHVSLYWYRQALGQGPEFLTYFNYEAQQDKSGLPNDRFSAERPEGSISTLTIQRTEQRDSAMYRCASSLGISGDTGELFFGEGSRLTVL.

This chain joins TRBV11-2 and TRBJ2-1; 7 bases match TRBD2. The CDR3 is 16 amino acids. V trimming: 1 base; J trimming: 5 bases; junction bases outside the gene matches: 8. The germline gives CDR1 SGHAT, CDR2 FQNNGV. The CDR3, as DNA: TGTGCCAGCAGCTTAGGATCCCACACTAGCGACAATGAGCAGTTCTTC. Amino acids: CASSLGSHTSDNEQFF.

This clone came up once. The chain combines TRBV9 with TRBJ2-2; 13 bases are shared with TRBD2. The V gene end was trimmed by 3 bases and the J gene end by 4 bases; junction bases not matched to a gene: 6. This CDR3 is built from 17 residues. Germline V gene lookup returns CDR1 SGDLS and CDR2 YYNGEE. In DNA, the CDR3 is TGTGCCAGCAGCGCCGGGACTAGCGGGATGGGCACCGGGGAGCTGTTTTTT. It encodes CASSAGTSGMGTGELFF.

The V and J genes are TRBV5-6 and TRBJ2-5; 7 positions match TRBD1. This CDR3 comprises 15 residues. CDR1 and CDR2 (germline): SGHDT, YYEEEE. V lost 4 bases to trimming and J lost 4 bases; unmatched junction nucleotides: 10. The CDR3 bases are TGTGCCAGCAGCGAACCGACAGGGTCGATAGAGACCCAGTACTTC. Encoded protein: CASSEPTGSIETQYF. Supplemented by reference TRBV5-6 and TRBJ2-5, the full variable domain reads DAGVTQSPTHLIKTRGQQVTLRCSPKSGHDTVSWYQQALGQGPQFIFQYYEEEERQRGNFPDRFSGHQFPNYSSELNVNALLLGDSALYLCASSEPTGSIETQYFGPGTRLLVL.

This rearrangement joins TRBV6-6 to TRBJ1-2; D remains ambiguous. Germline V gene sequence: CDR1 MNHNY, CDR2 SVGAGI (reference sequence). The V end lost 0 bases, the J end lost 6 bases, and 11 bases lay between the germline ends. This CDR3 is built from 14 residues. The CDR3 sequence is CASSYSKVNNGYTF. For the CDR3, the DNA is TGTGCCAGCAGTTACTCGAAAGTAAACAATGGCTACACCTTC.

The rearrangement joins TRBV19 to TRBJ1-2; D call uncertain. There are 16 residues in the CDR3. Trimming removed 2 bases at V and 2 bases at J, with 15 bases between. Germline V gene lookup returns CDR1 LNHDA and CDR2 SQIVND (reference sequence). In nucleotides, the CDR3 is TGTGCCAGTAGTATAACCGGCCAGCGAGGAAACTATGGCTACACCTTC. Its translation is CASSITGQRGNYGYTF.

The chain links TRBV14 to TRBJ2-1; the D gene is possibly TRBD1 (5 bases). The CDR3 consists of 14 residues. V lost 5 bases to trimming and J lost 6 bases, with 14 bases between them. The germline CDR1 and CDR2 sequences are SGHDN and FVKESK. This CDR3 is CASSAQGPSNEQFF. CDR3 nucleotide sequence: TGTGCCAGCAGCGCTCAGGGCCCCTCCAATGAGCAGTTCTTC.

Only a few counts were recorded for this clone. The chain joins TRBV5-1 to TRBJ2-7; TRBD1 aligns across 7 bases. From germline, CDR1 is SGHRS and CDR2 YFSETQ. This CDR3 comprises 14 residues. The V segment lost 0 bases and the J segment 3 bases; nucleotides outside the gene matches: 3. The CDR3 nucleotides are TGCGCCAGCAGCTTGGGACAGGGCTACTACGAGCAGTACTTC. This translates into CASSLGQGYYEQYF.

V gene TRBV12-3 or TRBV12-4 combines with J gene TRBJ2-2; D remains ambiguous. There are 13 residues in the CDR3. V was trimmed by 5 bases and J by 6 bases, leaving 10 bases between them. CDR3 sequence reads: CASSPTGSGELFF. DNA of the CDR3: TGTGCCAGCAGTCCTACGGGTTCCGGGGAGCTGTTTTTT.

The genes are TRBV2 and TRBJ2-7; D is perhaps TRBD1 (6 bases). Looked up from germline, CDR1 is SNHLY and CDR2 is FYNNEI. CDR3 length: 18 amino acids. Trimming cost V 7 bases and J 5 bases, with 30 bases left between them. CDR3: CASISQPGQGWRKDEQYF. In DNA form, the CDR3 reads TGTGCCAGCATATCACAACCTGGGCAGGGGTGGAGGAAGGACGAGCAGTACTTC.

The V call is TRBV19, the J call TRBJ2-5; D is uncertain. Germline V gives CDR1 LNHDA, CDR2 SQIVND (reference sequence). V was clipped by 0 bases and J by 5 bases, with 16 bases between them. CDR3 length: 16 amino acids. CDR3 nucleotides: TGTGCCAGTAGTATAGATCTAGAGGAACCTGTGGAGACCCAGTACTTC. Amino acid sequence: CASSIDLEEPVETQYF.

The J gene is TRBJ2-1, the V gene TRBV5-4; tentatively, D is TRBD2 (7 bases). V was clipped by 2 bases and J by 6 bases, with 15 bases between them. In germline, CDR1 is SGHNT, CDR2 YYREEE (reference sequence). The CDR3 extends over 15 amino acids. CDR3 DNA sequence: TGTGCCAGCAGCTTAGCGGGTGGGGGGGCCAATGAGCAGTTCTTC. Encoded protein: CASSLAGGGANEQFF.

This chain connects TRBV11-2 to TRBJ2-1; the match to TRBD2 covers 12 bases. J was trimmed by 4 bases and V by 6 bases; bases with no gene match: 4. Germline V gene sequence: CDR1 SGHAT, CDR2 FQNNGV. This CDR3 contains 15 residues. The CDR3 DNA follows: TGTGCCAGCAGGCAAGGACTAGCGGGATACAATGAGCAGTTCTTC. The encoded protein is CASRQGLAGYNEQFF.

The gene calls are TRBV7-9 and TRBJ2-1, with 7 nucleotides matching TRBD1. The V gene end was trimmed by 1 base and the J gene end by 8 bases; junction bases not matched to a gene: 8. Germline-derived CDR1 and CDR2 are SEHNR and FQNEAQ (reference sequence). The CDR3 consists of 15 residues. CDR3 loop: CASSLGAGGRDEQFF. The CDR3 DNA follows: TGTGCCAGCAGCTTAGGTGCAGGGGGAAGGGATGAGCAGTTCTTC.

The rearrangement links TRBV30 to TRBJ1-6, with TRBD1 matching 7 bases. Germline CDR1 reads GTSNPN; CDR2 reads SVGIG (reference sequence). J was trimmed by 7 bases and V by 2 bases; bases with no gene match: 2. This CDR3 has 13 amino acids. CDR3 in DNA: TGTGCCTGGAGTTCGGGACAGAATTCACCCCTCCACTTT. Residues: CAWSSGQNSPLHF.

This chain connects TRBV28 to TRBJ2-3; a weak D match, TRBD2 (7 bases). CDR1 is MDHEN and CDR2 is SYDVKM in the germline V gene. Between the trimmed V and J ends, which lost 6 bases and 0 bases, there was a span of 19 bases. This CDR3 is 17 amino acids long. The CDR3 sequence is CASSEQGRGSSTDTQYF. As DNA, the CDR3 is TGTGCCAGCAGCGAACAGGGTCGCGGGAGTAGCACAGATACGCAGTATTTT.

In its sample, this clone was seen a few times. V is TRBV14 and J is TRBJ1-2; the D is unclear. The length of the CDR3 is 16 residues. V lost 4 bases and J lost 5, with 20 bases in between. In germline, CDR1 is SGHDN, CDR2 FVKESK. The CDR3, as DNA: TGTGCCAGCAGCCCCCGGAGCGGGATCATTCTTTATGGCTACACCTTC. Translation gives CASSPRSGIILYGYTF.

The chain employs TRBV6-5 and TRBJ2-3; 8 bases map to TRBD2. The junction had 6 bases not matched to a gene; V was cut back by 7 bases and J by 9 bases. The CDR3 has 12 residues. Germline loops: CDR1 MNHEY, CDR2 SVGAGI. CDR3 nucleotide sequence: TGTGCCAGCACAACGGGAGGGAAGACGCAGTATTTT. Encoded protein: CASTTGGKTQYF.

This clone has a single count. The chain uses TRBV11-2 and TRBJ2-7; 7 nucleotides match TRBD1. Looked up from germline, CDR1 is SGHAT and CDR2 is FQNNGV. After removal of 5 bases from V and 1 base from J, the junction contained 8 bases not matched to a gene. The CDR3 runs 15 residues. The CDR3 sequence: CASSGIRGSSYEQYF. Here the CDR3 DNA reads TGTGCCAGCAGCGGGATCAGGGGGAGTTCCTACGAGCAGTACTTC.

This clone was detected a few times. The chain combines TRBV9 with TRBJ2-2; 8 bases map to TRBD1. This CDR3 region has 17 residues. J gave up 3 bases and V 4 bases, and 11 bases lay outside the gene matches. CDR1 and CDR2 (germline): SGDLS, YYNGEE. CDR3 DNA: TGTGCCAGCAGCTTAGGAGACAGGGGCAAAGACACCGGGGAGCTGTTTTTT. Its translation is CASSLGDRGKDTGELFF.

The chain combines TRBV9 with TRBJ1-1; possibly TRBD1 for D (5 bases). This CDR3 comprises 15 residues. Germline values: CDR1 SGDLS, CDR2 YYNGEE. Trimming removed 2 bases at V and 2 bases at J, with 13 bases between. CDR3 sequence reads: CASSVGGTPNTEAFF. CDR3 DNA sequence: TGTGCCAGCAGCGTGGGGGGGACCCCTAACACTGAAGCTTTCTTT.

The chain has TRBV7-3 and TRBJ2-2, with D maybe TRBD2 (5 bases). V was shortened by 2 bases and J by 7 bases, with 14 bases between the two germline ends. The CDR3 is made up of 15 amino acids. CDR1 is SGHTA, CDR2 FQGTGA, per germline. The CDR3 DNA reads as TGTGCCAGCAGCTTAGGTAGCGCCGCCGGCGGGGAGCTGTTTTTT. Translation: CASSLGSAAGGELFF. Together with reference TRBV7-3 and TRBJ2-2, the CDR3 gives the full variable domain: GAGVSQTPSNKVTEKGKYVELRCDPISGHTALYWYRQSLGQGPEFLIYFQGTGAADDSGLPNDRFFAVRPEGSVSTLKIQRTERGDSAVYLCASSLGSAAGGELFFGEGSRLTVL.

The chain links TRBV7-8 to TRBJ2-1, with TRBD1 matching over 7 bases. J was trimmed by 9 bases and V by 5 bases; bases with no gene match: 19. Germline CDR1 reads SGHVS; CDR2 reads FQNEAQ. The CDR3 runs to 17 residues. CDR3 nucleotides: TGTGCCAGCAGCAACCTCAGGGGGTGGGGTGGTGCCGGTGAGCAGTTCTTC. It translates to CASSNLRGWGGAGEQFF.

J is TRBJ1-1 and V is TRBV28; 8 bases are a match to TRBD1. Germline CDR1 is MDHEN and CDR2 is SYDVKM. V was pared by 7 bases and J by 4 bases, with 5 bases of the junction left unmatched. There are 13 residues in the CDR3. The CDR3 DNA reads TGTGCCAGCATCGGACAGGGTGGCACTGAAGCTTTCTTT. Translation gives CASIGQGGTEAFF.

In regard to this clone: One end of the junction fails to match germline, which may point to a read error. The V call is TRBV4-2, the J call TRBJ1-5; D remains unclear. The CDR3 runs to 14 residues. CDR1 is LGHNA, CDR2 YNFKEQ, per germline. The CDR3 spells CASSQAVYNQAQHF. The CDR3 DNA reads TGTGCCAGCAGCCAAGCAGTGTACAATCAGGCCCAGCATTTT.

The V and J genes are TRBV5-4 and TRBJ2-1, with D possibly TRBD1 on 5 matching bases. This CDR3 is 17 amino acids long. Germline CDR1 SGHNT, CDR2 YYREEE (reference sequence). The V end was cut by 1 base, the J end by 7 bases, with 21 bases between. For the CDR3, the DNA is TGTGCCAGCAGCTTGAGTCTCAAGGGGAACCCGGTTAATGAGCAGTTCTTC. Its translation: CASSLSLKGNPVNEQFF.

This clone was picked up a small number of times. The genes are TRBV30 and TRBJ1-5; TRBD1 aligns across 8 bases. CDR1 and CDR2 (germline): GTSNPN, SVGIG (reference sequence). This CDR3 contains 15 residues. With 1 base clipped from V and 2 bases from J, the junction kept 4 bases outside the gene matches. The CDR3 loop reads CAWSGLGQGNQPQHF. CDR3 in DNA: TGTGCCTGGAGTGGACTGGGACAGGGCAATCAGCCCCAGCATTTT.

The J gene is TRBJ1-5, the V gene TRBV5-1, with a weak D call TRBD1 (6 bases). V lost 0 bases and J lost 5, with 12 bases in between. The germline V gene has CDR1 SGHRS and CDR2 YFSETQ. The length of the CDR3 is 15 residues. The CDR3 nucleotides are TGCGCCAGCAGCTTGGCCGGGGGGGGCGATCAGCCCCAGCATTTT. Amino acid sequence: CASSLAGGGDQPQHF. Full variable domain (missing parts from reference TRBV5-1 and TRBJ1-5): KAGVTQTPRYLIKTRGQQVTLSCSPISGHRSVSWYQQTPGQGLQFLFEYFSETQRNKGNFPGRFSGRQFSNSRSEMNVSTLELGDSALYLCASSLAGGGDQPQHFGDGTRLSIL.

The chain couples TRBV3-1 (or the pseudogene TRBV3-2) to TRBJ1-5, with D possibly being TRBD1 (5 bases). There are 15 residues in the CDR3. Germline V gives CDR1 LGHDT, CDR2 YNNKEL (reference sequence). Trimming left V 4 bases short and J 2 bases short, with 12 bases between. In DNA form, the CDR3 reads TGTGCCAGCAGCCCCGGGGGGGGTGGCAATCAGCCCCAGCATTTT. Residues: CASSPGGGGNQPQHF.